These T cell receptor beta chains were read from a single sample in a study of T-cell reconstitution after alpha-beta-depleted transplantation in children. TCRdb analysed the PCR reads with MiXCR anew, one entry per CDR3 protein. In the table there are around 100,000 distinct CDR3 sequences, about 9.4% of which are singletons. The specimen was PBMCs, collected before TCRalphabeta/CD19-depleted stem cell transplant. These receptors came from a boy aged 2 to 9 with acute lymphoblastic leukemia, due to receive a stem cell transplant. CDR3s include the opening cysteine and the closing phenylalanine or tryptophan. Each record gives: V gene, clone size, D gene, J gene, CDR3 protein, CDR3 DNA. D genes are given only for firm matches. The size field is filled for only some rows; it gives once, few, many or a size class.

TRBV15,many,TRBD2,TRBJ2-3,CATSRDGLAGADTQYF,TGTGCCACCAGCAGAGACGGACTAGCGGGAGCAGATACGCAGTATTTT
TRBV15,many,-,TRBJ2-1,CATSRDRLGSISYNEQFF,TGTGCCACCAGCAGAGATCGCCTGGGCAGTATCTCCTACAATGAGCAGTTCTTC
TRBV20-1,many,TRBD2,TRBJ2-1,CSARLLAGGLEQFF,TGCAGTGCTAGATTACTAGCGGGTGGCTTGGAGCAGTTCTTC
TRBV20-1,many,-,TRBJ2-7,CSAISINSYEQYF,TGCAGTGCTATAAGCATCAACTCCTACGAGCAGTACTTC
TRBV20-1,-,-,TRBJ2-1,CSAEQGGNEQFF,TGCAGTGCAGAGCAAGGGGGCAATGAGCAGTTCTTC
TRBV13,-,TRBD1,TRBJ1-1,CASSLTGGGEAFF,TGTGCCAGCAGCTTGACAGGGGGCGGTGAAGCTTTCTTT
TRBV21-1,-,-,TRBJ2-1,CASSSTGDNEQFF,TGTGCCAGCAGCTCTACAGGGGACAATGAGCAGTTCTTC
TRBV2,-,TRBD2,TRBJ2-7,CASRGGWGRYEQYF,TGTGCCAGCAGGGGGGGGTGGGGACGCTACGAGCAGTACTTC
TRBV28,-,TRBD2,TRBJ2-7,CASSRSGTRSYEQYF,TGTGCCAGCAGTCGTTCCGGGACTAGATCCTACGAGCAGTACTTC
TRBV7-9,-,TRBD1,TRBJ2-3,CASSTSSRDRGQYF,TGTGCCAGCAGCACTTCAAGTAGGGACAGGGGACAGTATTTT
TRBV12-3/TRBV12-4,few,-,TRBJ2-2,CASSPGQTTGELFF,TGTGCCAGCAGTCCCGGACAGACCACCGGGGAGCTGTTTTTT
TRBV11-2,few,-,TRBJ2-3,CASSLGTSPTDTQYF,TGTGCCAGCAGCTTAGGAACTAGTCCCACAGATACGCAGTATTTT
TRBV5-6,many,-,TRBJ2-1,CASSFFNALEQFF,TGTGCCAGCAGCTTCTTTAATGCGCTCGAGCAGTTCTTC
TRBV7-2,many,-,TRBJ2-2,CANLAQGVSGELFF,TGTGCCAACCTAGCCCAGGGTGTGAGCGGGGAGCTGTTTTTT
TRBV20-1,-,TRBD1,TRBJ1-5,CSARDRGQGHQPQHF,TGCAGTGCTAGAGATCGAGGACAGGGGCATCAGCCCCAGCATTTT
TRBV20-1,few,-,TRBJ1-1,CSAGEDPNTEAFF,TGCAGTGCTGGGGAGGACCCGAACACTGAAGCTTTCTTT